Shown below are 6 T cell receptor beta chains from a single sample sequenced in a study of post-analysis software for immune sequencing data. General study findings and limits: Controls had lower frequencies than patients of five TRBV segments, which included TRBV5-6, TRBV5-1 and TRBV20-1.

Sequencing libraries made from TCR beta cDNA carried unique molecular identifiers. From the PCR reads, TCRdb called clonotypes with MiXCR, one entry per CDR3 protein. The sample has about 770,000 distinct CDR3 sequences; roughly 46% are singletons. Their recognized antigens are unknown. Sequencing used blood. These TCRs come from a girl aged 10-17 years with multiple sclerosis.

The rearrangement links TRBV12-3 or TRBV12-4 to TRBJ1-2; D may be TRBD1 (6 bases). V gave up 6 bases and J gave up 4 bases, with 18 bases separating them. This CDR3 contains 15 residues. This chain's CDR3 is CASSPALGTSYGYTF. CDR3 nucleotides: TGTGCCAGCAGCCCAGCTTTGGGGACAAGCTATGGCTACACCTTC.

The V call is TRBV25-1, the J call TRBJ2-5; the D is unclear. The germline V gene has CDR1 MGHDK and CDR2 SYGVNS. The V and J ends lost 0 bases and 8 bases respectively, with 10 bases between them. The CDR3 has 13 residues. As DNA, the CDR3 is TGTGCCAGCAGTGAATATGCGGTCTTAACCCAGTACTTC. Encoded protein: CASSEYAVLTQYF.

The V call is TRBV20-1, the J call TRBJ1-5, with 9 bases matching TRBD1. The CDR3 contains 16 residues. Germline loops: CDR1 DFQATT, CDR2 SNEGSKA (reference sequence). V shed 0 bases and J 2 bases; nucleotides not matched to a gene: 5. CDR3 sequence reads: CSARDSDRGGNQPQHF. DNA of the CDR3: TGCAGTGCTAGAGATTCGGACAGGGGAGGCAATCAGCCCCAGCATTTT.

This chain links TRBV29-1 with TRBJ2-7; unclear D gene. Deletions cut 3 bases from V and 3 bases from J, with 6 bases between. The CDR3 covers 11 residues. Looked up from germline, CDR1 is SQVTM and CDR2 is ANQGSEA. The CDR3 DNA follows: TGCAGCGTTGAGGTCAACTACGAGCAGTACTTC. This codes for CSVEVNYEQYF.

The sample holds a few counts of this clonotype. The chain joins TRBV7-2 to TRBJ2-4; 7 nucleotides line up with TRBD1. TRBJ2-7 explains the end of the DNA better; the J call may be wrong. This CDR3 region has 14 residues. Germline V gene sequence: CDR1 SGHTA, CDR2 FQGNSA. CDR3 in amino acids: CASSSWTGAYEQYF. As DNA, the CDR3 is TGTGCCAGCAGCTCCTGGACAGGAGCCTACGAGCAGTACTTC.

The chain links TRBV21-1 to TRBJ2-7; the table's D call, TRBD2, has no DNA check behind it. TRBV21-1 counts as a pseudogene. The CDR3 runs 16 residues. This CDR3 reads CASSKGGRQSSYEQYF. The CDR3 DNA follows: TGTGCCAGCAGCAAAGGAGGGCGGCAGAGCTCCTACGAGCAGTACTTC.